This TCR beta chain comes out of a study of blood T cell repertoires in COVID-19. Trimming shortened V by 1 base and J by 8 bases, and 9 bases separated the two germline ends. The CDR3 runs 13 residues. CDR1 is LGHDT, CDR2 YNNKEL, per germline (reference sequence). Method: immunoSEQ multiplex PCR; TCRdb's copy keeps in-frame clones and lacks some. The data show about 100,000 clones, about 80% seen once. The clonotype originates from a man aged 70-80 years with active or convalescent COVID-19. The chain uses TRBV3-1 (or the pseudogene TRBV3-2) and TRBJ2-4; weak D call: TRBD2 (6 bases). Sequenced sample: peripheral blood. The CDR3 DNA is TGTGCCAGCAGCCAAGGTCAGCGGGACATTCAGTACTTC. Encoded protein: CASSQGQRDIQYF.